This TCR beta chain appears in the sequencing data of a study of T cell repertoires in cytomegalovirus infection. V dropped 6 bases and J dropped 12 bases, with 27 bases sitting between them. Looked up from germline, CDR1 is SGHVS and CDR2 is FQNEAQ. The CDR3 length is 16 residues. Worth noting for this clonotype: As yet, its antigen is unknown.

TCRdb used MiXCR to reprocess the reads, holding one entry per CDR3 protein. In the table there are 71,000 or so distinct CDR3 sequences, approximately 22% of which are singletons. The source was CD8+ T cells from cultured PBMCs, collected from culture after CMV antigen stimulation. The chain employs TRBV7-8 and TRBJ2-1; either TRBD1 or TRBD2 may fit D (5 bases each). The source of this sequence is a human donor in good health (CMV status not recorded). Some clones in this sample may be carry-over from other donors' samples. In DNA form, the CDR3 reads TGTGCCAGCAGTACGGGACCGACCCCCGAGCAATGGGGGCAGTTCTTC. It translates to CASSTGPTPEQWGQFF.